The clone carrying this T cell receptor beta chain came up many times. The antigen is unknown. The data were obtained in a study of neurological immune-mediated disorders. Study-wide findings and caveats: Among 34 multiple sclerosis patients, 18 had repertoires that phylogenetic grouping placed in one related-CDR3 cluster, a possible signature. Multiple sclerosis patients had less TCR clonal expansion than even healthy controls, unlike HTLV-1-associated myelopathy.

One entry per CDR3 protein results from TCRdb running MiXCR on the 5' RACE reads. The sample yields just under 60,000 distinct CDR3 sequences, 2% to 2.5% seen once. Trimming removed 5 bases from V and 2 bases from J, with 14 bases in between. This CDR3 has 14 residues. Germline loops: CDR1 GTSNPN, CDR2 SVGIG (reference sequence). The sample consisted of PBMCs. The receptor comes from a middle-aged man with multiple sclerosis. This chain connects TRBV30 to TRBJ2-3; D possibly matches TRBD1 or TRBD2 (5 bases each). The DNA of the CDR3 is TGTGCCTGGGGCTGGGGGTCGTCCACAGATACGCAGTATTTT. It yields the protein CAWGWGSSTDTQYF.